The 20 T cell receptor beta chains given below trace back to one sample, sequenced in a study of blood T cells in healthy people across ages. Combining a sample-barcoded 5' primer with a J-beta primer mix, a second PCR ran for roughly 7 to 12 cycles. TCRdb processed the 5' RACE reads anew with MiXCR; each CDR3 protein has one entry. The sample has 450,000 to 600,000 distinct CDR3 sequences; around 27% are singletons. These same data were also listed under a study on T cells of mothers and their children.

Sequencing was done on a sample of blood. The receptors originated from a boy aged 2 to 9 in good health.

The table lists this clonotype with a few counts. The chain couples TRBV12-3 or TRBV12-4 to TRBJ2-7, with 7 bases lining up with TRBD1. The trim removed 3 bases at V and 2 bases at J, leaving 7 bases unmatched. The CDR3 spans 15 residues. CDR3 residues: CASSFTWDSPYEQYF. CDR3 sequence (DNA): TGTGCCAGCAGTTTTACCTGGGACAGCCCCTACGAGCAGTACTTC.

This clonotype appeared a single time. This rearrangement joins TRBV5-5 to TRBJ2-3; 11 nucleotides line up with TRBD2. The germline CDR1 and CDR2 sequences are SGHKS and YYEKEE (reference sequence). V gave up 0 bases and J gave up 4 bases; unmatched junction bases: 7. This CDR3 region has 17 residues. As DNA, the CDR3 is TGTGCCAGCAGCTTGGAAGCTAGCGGGAGGACCTCAGATACGCAGTATTTT. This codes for CASSLEASGRTSDTQYF.

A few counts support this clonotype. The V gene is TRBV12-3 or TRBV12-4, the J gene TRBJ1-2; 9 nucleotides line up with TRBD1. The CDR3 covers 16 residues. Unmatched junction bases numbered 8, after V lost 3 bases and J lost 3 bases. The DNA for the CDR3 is TGTGCCAGCAGTTTTCGAACAGGGGGCGGTCACTATGGCTACACCTTC. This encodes CASSFRTGGGHYGYTF.

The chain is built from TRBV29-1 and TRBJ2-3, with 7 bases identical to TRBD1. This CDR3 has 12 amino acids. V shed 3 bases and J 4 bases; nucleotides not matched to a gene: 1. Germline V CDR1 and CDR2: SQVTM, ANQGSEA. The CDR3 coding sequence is TGCAGCGTTGAGACAGGGCCAGATACGCAGTATTTT. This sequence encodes CSVETGPDTQYF.

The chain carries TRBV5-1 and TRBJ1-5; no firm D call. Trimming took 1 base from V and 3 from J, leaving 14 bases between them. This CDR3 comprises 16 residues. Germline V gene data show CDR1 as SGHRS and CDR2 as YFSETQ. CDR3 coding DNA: TGCGCCAGCAGCTTGACCGCCGGGTCCAACAATCAGCCCCAGCATTTT. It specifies CASSLTAGSNNQPQHF.

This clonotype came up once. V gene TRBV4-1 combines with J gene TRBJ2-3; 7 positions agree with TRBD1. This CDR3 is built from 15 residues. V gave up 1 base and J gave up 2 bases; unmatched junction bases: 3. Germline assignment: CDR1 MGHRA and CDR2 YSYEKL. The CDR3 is CASSQGDRDTDTQYF. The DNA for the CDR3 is TGCGCCAGCAGCCAAGGGGACAGAGACACAGATACGCAGTATTTT.

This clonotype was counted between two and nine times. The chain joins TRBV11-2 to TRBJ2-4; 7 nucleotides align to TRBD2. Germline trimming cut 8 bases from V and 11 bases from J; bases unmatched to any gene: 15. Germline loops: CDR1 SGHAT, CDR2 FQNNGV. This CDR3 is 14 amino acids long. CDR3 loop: CASSREAGLVVQYF. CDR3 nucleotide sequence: TGTGCCAGCTCCCGGGAGGCGGGCTTGGTCGTTCAGTACTTC.

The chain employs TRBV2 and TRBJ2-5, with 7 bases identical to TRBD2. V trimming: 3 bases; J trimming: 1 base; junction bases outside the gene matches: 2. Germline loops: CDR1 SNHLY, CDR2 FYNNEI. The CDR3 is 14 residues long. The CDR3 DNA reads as TGTGCCAGCAGTGACGGCGGGGGCCAAGAGACCCAGTACTTC. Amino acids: CASSDGGGQETQYF.

The CDR3: CSAGLGETQYF. CDR3 bases: TGCAGCGCAGGGCTCGGAGAGACCCAGTACTTC. V usage is TRBV29-1 and J usage is TRBJ2-5; tentatively, D is TRBD1 (5 bases). The CDR3 is 11 residues long. The germline V gene has CDR1 SQVTM and CDR2 ANQGSEA. The V and J ends lost 7 bases and 4 bases respectively, with 10 bases between them.

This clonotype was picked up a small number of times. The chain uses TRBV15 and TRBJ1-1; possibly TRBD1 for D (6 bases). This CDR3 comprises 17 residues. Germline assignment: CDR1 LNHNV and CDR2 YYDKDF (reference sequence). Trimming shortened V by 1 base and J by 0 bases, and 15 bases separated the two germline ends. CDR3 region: CATSRAQGLSMNTEAFF. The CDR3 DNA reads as TGTGCCACCAGCAGAGCCCAGGGGCTATCAATGAACACTGAAGCTTTCTTT.

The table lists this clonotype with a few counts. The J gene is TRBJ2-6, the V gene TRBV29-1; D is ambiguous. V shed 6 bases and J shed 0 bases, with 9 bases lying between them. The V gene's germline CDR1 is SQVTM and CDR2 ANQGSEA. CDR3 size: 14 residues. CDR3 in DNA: TGCAGCGTGGGGAATTACTCTGGGGCCAACGTCCTGACTTTC. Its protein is CSVGNYSGANVLTF.

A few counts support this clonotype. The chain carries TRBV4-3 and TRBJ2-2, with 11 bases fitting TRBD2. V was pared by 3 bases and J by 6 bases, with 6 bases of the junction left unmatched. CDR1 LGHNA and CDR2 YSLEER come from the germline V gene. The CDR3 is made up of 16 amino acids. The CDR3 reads CASSQTTSGIPGELFF. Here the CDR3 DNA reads TGCGCCAGCAGCCAGACGACTAGCGGGATTCCCGGGGAGCTGTTTTTT.

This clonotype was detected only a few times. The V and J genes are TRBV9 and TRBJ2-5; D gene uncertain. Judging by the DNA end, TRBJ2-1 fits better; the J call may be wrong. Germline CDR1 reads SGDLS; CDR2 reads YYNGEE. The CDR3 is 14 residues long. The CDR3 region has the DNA TGTGCCAGCAGCGAAGTTTTGGTTGGCAATGAGCAGTTCTTC. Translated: CASSEVLVGNEQFF.

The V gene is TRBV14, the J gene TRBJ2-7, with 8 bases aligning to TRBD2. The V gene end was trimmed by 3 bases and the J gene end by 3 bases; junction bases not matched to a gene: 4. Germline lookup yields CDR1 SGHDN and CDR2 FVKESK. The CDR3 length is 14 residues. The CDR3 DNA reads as TGTGCCAGCAGCCATCTGACTAGCGACTACGAGCAGTACTTC. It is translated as CASSHLTSDYEQYF.

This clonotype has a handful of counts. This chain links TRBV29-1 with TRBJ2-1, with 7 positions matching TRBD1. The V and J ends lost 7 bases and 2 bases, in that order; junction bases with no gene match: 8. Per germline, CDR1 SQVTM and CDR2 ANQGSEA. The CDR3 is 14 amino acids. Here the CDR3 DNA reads TGCAGCGGCGGAAGGGGGCCCCCCTACAATGAGCAGTTCTTC. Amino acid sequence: CSGGRGPPYNEQFF.

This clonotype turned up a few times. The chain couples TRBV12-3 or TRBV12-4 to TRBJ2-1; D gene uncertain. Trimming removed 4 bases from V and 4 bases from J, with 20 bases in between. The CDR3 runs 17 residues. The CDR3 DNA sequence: TGTGCCAGCAGTTCAACCTTTGTCCCAGCGATATACAATGAGCAGTTCTTC. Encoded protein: CASSSTFVPAIYNEQFF.

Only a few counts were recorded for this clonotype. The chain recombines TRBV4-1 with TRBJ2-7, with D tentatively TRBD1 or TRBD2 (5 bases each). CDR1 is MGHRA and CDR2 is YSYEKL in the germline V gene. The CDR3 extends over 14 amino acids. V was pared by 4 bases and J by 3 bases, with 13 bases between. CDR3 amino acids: CASSPRDANYEQYF. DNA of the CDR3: TGCGCCAGCAGCCCCCGGGACGCCAACTACGAGCAGTACTTC.

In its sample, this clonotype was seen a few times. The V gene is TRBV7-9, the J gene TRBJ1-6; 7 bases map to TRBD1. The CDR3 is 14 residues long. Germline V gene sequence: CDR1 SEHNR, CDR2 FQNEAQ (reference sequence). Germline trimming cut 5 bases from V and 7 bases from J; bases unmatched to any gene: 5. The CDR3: CASSLRQGNSPLHF. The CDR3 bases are TGTGCCAGCAGCCTCCGACAGGGAAATTCACCCCTCCACTTT.

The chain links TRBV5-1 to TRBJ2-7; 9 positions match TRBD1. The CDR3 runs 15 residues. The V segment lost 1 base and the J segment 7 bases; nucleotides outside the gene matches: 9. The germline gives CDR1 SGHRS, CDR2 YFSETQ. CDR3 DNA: TGCGCCAGCAGCTTGACCGGGACAGGGCTAGGGGAGCAGTACTTC. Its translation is CASSLTGTGLGEQYF. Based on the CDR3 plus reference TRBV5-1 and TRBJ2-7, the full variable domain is KAGVTQTPRYLIKTRGQQVTLSCSPISGHRSVSWYQQTPGQGLQFLFEYFSETQRNKGNFPGRFSGRQFSNSRSEMNVSTLELGDSALYLCASSLTGTGLGEQYFGPGTRLTVT.

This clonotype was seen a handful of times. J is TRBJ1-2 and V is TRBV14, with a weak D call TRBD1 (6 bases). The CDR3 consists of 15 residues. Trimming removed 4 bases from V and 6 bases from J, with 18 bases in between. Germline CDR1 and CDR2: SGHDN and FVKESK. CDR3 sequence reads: CASSPRLGGGHGYTF. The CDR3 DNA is TGTGCCAGCAGCCCCAGGCTCGGTGGGGGCCATGGCTACACCTTC. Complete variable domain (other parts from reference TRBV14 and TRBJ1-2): EAGVTQFPSHSVIEKGQTVTLRCDPISGHDNLYWYRRVMGKEIKFLLHFVKESKQDESGMPNNRFLAERTGGTYSTLKVQPAELEDSGVYFCASSPRLGGGHGYTFGSGTRLTVV.